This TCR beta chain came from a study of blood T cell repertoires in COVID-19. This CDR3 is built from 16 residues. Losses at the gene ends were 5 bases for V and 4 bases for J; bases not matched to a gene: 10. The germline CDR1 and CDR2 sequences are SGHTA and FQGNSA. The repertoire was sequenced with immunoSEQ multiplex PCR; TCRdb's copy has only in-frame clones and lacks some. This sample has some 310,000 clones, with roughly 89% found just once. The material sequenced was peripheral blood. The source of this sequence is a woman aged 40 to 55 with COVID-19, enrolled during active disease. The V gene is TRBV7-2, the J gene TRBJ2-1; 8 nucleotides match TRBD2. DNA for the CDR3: TGTGCCAGCAGCCCCGCGGGGGGCCAGGGATACAATGAGCAGTTCTTC. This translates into CASSPAGGQGYNEQFF.